These 4 T cell receptor beta chains came from one sample sequenced in a study of T cells in localized non-small cell lung cancer. Sequencing used immunoSEQ multiplex PCR; TCRdb keeps in-frame clones, though not all of them. The sample contains approximately 30,000 clones, just over 85% of which appear only once. The sample consisted of peripheral blood, taken before any cancer treatment. The receptor source for this set is a male donor older than 55 with stage III lung adenocarcinoma.

The V and J genes are TRBV6-6 and TRBJ1-2, with TRBD1 as a possible D gene (5 bases). The CDR3 covers 16 residues. Germline CDR1 and CDR2: MNHNY and SVGAGI (reference sequence). Deletions cut 6 bases from V and 2 bases from J, with 19 bases between. The chain's CDR3 is CASSLAIETGNYGYTF. CDR3 in DNA: TGTGCCAGCAGCCTAGCCATCGAAACAGGAAACTATGGCTACACCTTC.

This clone was counted once. The rearrangement links TRBV5-6 to TRBJ1-2, with a possible D match to TRBD1 (5 bases). V was pared by 3 bases and J by 8 bases, with 17 bases between. This CDR3 has 14 residues. The germline V gene has CDR1 SGHDT and CDR2 YYEEEE. The CDR3 here is CASSSPGGAAGYTF. For the CDR3, the DNA is TGTGCCAGCAGCTCGCCAGGAGGGGCTGCAGGCTACACCTTC. Combining the CDR3 with reference TRBV5-6 and TRBJ1-2 gives the whole variable domain DAGVTQSPTHLIKTRGQQVTLRCSPKSGHDTVSWYQQALGQGPQFIFQYYEEEERQRGNFPDRFSGHQFPNYSSELNVNALLLGDSALYLCASSSPGGAAGYTFGSGTRLTVV.

The chain couples TRBV9 to TRBJ1-4; D call uncertain. This CDR3 has 14 residues. Trimming took off 2 bases at V and 8 bases at J, with 13 bases between the two ends. Germline V gene lookup returns CDR1 SGDLS and CDR2 YYNGEE. This chain's CDR3 is CASSVTPKNEKLFF. CDR3 bases: TGTGCCAGCAGCGTGACACCGAAGAACGAAAAACTGTTTTTT.

The V call is TRBV5-1, the J call TRBJ1-1, with D possibly being TRBD1 (5 bases). The germline V and J ends were trimmed by 5 bases and 1 base, with 18 bases remaining between them. The CDR3 runs 16 residues. Germline lookup yields CDR1 SGHRS and CDR2 YFSETQ. The CDR3 bases are TGCGCCAGCAGGCGGGACGGACAATACTCGAACACTGAAGCTTTCTTT. Its translation is CASRRDGQYSNTEAFF.